This entry is about one TCR beta chain. Its antigen is as yet unknown. This sample is part of a study of beta chain features in type 1 diabetes. Study-wide points: Any HLA-type effect on TCRB rearrangement remained unresolved here. More deletions and fewer insertions at VDJ junctions were found in patients with type 1 diabetes. In every one of the four CD4+ subsets, TCRB CDR3s were moderately but significantly shorter in Type 1 diabetes patients. In comparison with healthy donors, patients had naive, central memory and Treg TCRB repertoires that appeared more similar. Cells that show high TCR expression could be over-represented by cDNA sequencing.

Sequenced material consisted of expressed TCRB transcripts (all of the isolated RNA was reverse transcribed). This table comes from immunoSEQ multiplex PCR, and its TCRdb copy is limited to in-frame clones, with some not included. The sample shows some 350,000 clones, roughly 14% of them seen only once. Trimming removed 2 bases from V and 8 bases from J; junction bases left unmatched: 22. CDR1 is KGHSH, CDR2 LQKENI, per germline. CDR3 size: 19 residues. The chain joins TRBV18 to TRBJ1-2, with TRBD1 matching over 8 bases. The receptor was isolated from a woman aged 18-30 years with type 1 diabetes. Sequenced material: naive CD4+ T cells from blood. The CDR3 bases are TGTGCCAGCTCACCAAGCATAGGAGACAGGGGAGTAGTGGCTATCGGCTACACCTTC. Its translation is CASSPSIGDRGVVAIGYTF.